Below, 29 T cell receptor beta chains from the same sample are listed, as sequenced in a study of blood T cell repertoires in COVID-19. Sequenced by immunoSEQ multiplex PCR; TCRdb stores in-frame clones only, minus some. The sample holds 72,000 or so clones, 75% to 95% seen once. The specimen was peripheral blood. The receptors stem from a woman over 75 with acute or convalescent COVID-19.

The chain links TRBV2 to TRBJ2-2; a weak D match, TRBD2 (6 bases). The V end was cut by 6 bases, the J end by 2 bases, with 16 bases between. Germline CDR1 is SNHLY and CDR2 is FYNNEI. CDR3 length: 16 amino acids. CDR3 nucleotides: TGTGCCAGCAGGAAAACCGGGACTCTAAACACCGGGGAGCTGTTTTTT. This sequence encodes CASRKTGTLNTGELFF.

The genes are TRBV7-3 and TRBJ2-7, with 8 bases matching TRBD1. This CDR3 comprises 17 residues. V trimming: 1 base; J trimming: 1 base; junction bases outside the gene matches: 9. From germline, CDR1 is SGHTA and CDR2 FQGTGA. CDR3 loop: CASSLKGGQDRSYEQYF. For the CDR3, the DNA is TGTGCCAGCAGCTTAAAGGGGGGACAGGACCGTTCCTACGAGCAGTACTTC.

V and J are TRBV19 and TRBJ1-2; tentative D call: TRBD1 (6 bases). This CDR3 comprises 14 residues. The germline V gene has CDR1 LNHDA and CDR2 SQIVND (reference sequence). The V end was cut by 3 bases, the J end by 5 bases, with 13 bases between. The CDR3 protein is CASSIVTGLYGYTF. CDR3 DNA sequence: TGTGCCAGTAGTATCGTGACAGGTCTGTATGGCTACACCTTC.

The rearrangement uses TRBV5-1 and TRBJ2-1, with D tentatively TRBD2 (5 bases). The V end lost 4 bases, the J end lost 5 bases, and 10 bases lay between the germline ends. Per germline, CDR1 SGHRS and CDR2 YFSETQ. The CDR3 contains 13 residues. The DNA of the CDR3 is TGCGCCAGCAGCGATCTAGCTGACAATGAGCAGTTCTTC. This gives the protein CASSDLADNEQFF.

The rearrangement links TRBV15 to TRBJ1-5, with D tentatively TRBD1 (6 bases). V was pared by 0 bases and J by 11 bases, with 14 bases between. Per the germline V gene, CDR1 is LNHNV and CDR2 is YYDKDF (reference sequence). This CDR3 has 14 amino acids. CDR3 coding DNA: TGTGCCACCAGCAGAGACCCCATCAGGGGTGCCCAGCATTTT. This encodes CATSRDPIRGAQHF.

This chain joins TRBV3-1 (or the pseudogene TRBV3-2) and TRBJ1-6; the D gene is possibly TRBD1 (6 bases). CDR3 length: 16 amino acids. V gave up 4 bases and J gave up 7 bases, with 17 bases separating them. Germline V gene lookup returns CDR1 LGHDT and CDR2 YNNKEL (reference sequence). Written as DNA, the CDR3 is TGTGCCAGCAGCCCCGGCGGGGGCTTTGCGAATTCACCCCTCCACTTT. This sequence encodes CASSPGGGFANSPLHF.

The gene calls are TRBV25-1 and TRBJ1-2, with a tentative D call TRBD1 (6 bases). Trimming removed 6 bases from V and 4 bases from J, with 12 bases in between. The CDR3 extends over 13 amino acids. Germline CDR1 reads MGHDK; CDR2 reads SYGVNS. The CDR3 region has the DNA TGTGCCAGCAGGGCCGGGACAAGCTATGGCTACACCTTC. It yields the protein CASRAGTSYGYTF.

The chain has TRBV4-1 and TRBJ1-4, with a tentative D call TRBD1 (6 bases). The ends were cut back, 0 bases at V and 7 bases at J, with 15 bases in the middle. The CDR3 contains 16 residues. Germline V gene sequence: CDR1 MGHRA, CDR2 YSYEKL. The DNA for the CDR3 is TGCGCCAGCAGCCAAGATTACGGGGCAGGGGCTGAAAAACTGTTTTTT. It yields the protein CASSQDYGAGAEKLFF.

V is TRBV29-1 and J is TRBJ1-2, with 11 bases fitting TRBD1. The germline V gene encodes CDR1 SQVTM and CDR2 ANQGSEA. The trim removed 7 bases at V and 3 bases at J, leaving 16 bases unmatched. This CDR3 comprises 17 residues. For the CDR3, the DNA is TGCAGCGCCGCAAGTCTGGGGACAGGGGGGTTCGACTATGGCTACACCTTC. This codes for CSAASLGTGGFDYGYTF.

This rearrangement joins TRBV9 to TRBJ2-3; 12 bases map to TRBD1. The junction had 6 bases not matched to a gene; V was cut back by 4 bases and J by 6 bases. The CDR3 runs 15 residues. Looked up from germline, CDR1 is SGDLS and CDR2 is YYNGEE. The CDR3 protein is CASSRGDRGLDTQYF. CDR3 nucleotides: TGTGCCAGCAGCCGAGGGGACAGGGGGCTTGATACGCAGTATTTT.

This clone was counted between two and nine times. The chain uses TRBV6-4 and TRBJ2-3, with TRBD2 identical over 8 bases. Trimming cost V 4 bases and J 3 bases; bases outside gene matches: 3. The CDR3 is 14 amino acids. Per the germline V gene, CDR1 is MRHNA and CDR2 is SNTAGT. In nucleotides, the CDR3 is TGTGCCAGCAGTGGTCGGGGGGGGACAGATACGCAGTATTTT. Encoded protein: CASSGRGGTDTQYF.

The rearrangement links TRBV3-1 (or the pseudogene TRBV3-2) to TRBJ1-1, with TRBD1 identical over 11 bases. CDR1 LGHDT and CDR2 YNNKEL come from the germline V gene (reference sequence). CDR3 size: 14 residues. V lost 4 bases, J lost 4 bases, and 2 bases stayed unmatched. CDR3 region: CASSRDRGGTEAFF. In DNA form, the CDR3 reads TGTGCCAGCAGCCGGGACAGGGGGGGCACTGAAGCTTTCTTT.

The chain uses TRBV5-1 and TRBJ2-3; 8 positions agree with TRBD2. J gave up 2 bases and V 0 bases, and 2 bases lay outside the gene matches. Germline assignment: CDR1 SGHRS and CDR2 YFSETQ. The CDR3 has 15 residues. CDR3 nucleotides: TGCGCCAGCAGCTTGGGCGGGAGGAACACAGATACGCAGTATTTT. Protein product: CASSLGGRNTDTQYF.

In regard to this clone: Distinct nucleotide sequences in the sample also encode this CDR3. The gene calls are TRBV3-1 (or the pseudogene TRBV3-2) and TRBJ2-7, with D perhaps TRBD1 (6 bases). V lost 5 bases, J lost 1 base, and 9 bases lay in between. The CDR3 totals 13 residues. The germline CDR1 and CDR2 sequences are LGHDT and YNNKEL (reference sequence). CDR3 DNA: TGTGCCAGCAGCTGGCAGGGGTCCTACGAGCAGTACTTC. Amino acids: CASSWQGSYEQYF.

V gene TRBV2 combines with J gene TRBJ1-1; D is possibly TRBD1 (5 bases). CDR3 length equals 14 residues. Between the trimmed V and J ends, which lost 4 bases and 1 base, there was a span of 10 bases. Germline loops: CDR1 SNHLY, CDR2 FYNNEI. CDR3 bases: TGTGCCAGCAGTGTGGGGGGGAAGAACACTGAAGCTTTCTTT. It codes for CASSVGGKNTEAFF.

This clone was seen more than once but under ten times. The genes are TRBV6-5 and TRBJ1-6; D is undetermined. CDR3 length: 14 amino acids. Per germline, CDR1 MNHEY and CDR2 SVGAGI. Trimming removed 6 bases at V and 3 bases at J, with 9 bases between. The CDR3 here is CASSGLNYNSPLHF. Here the CDR3 DNA reads TGTGCCAGCAGCGGACTGAACTATAATTCACCCCTCCACTTT.

This sequence joins TRBV27 and TRBJ2-2; tentative D call: TRBD2 (5 bases). The CDR3 contains 14 residues. Germline V lookup: CDR1 MNHEY, CDR2 SMNVEV (reference sequence). The CDR3 DNA reads as TGTGCTTCCAAGCGAACATCGGGGACCGGGGAGCTGTTTTTT. Translating gives CASKRTSGTGELFF.

The V call is TRBV15, the J call TRBJ1-2; weak D call: TRBD1 (6 bases). Germline CDR1 LNHNV, CDR2 YYDKDF (reference sequence). This CDR3 region has 18 residues. The ends were cut back, 0 bases at V and 0 bases at J, with 17 bases in the middle. In DNA form, the CDR3 reads TGTGCCACCAGCAGAGAATATATGGGGGCCTCTTCTAACTATGGCTACACCTTC. Its translation is CATSREYMGASSNYGYTF.

The chain uses TRBV12-3 or TRBV12-4 and TRBJ1-6; no clear D gene. Trimming cost V 3 bases and J 9 bases, with 9 bases left between them. The CDR3 loop spans 13 amino acids. The CDR3 region has the DNA TGTGCCAGCAGTTTGCTGGCTGGTTCACCCCTCCACTTT. Its protein product is CASSLLAGSPLHF.

The V and J genes are TRBV6-6 and TRBJ2-7; 8 bases are shared with TRBD2. V was pared by 2 bases and J by 6 bases, with 0 bases of the junction left unmatched. Per the germline V gene, CDR1 is MNHNY and CDR2 is SVGAGI (reference sequence). The length of the CDR3 is 12 residues. CDR3 protein: CASSYTSGEQYF. CDR3 nucleotides: TGTGCCAGCAGTTACACTAGCGGCGAGCAGTACTTC.

The V and J genes are TRBV6-6 and TRBJ1-1; D remains ambiguous. The germline V gene has CDR1 MNHNY and CDR2 SVGAGI (reference sequence). The V and J ends lost 0 bases and 4 bases respectively, with 3 bases between them. CDR3 length equals 12 residues. DNA of the CDR3: TGTGCCAGCAGTTACTCGCGCACTGAAGCTTTCTTT. It is translated as CASSYSRTEAFF.

The gene calls are TRBV4-1 and TRBJ1-6, with D perhaps matching TRBD1 (6 bases). The germline V gene has CDR1 MGHRA and CDR2 YSYEKL. This CDR3 region has 15 residues. V was shortened by 2 bases and J by 6 bases, with 11 bases between the two germline ends. The DNA for the CDR3 is TGCGCCAGCAGCCAACAGGGGCAGAGTAATTCACCCCTCCACTTT. Translated, it gives CASSQQGQSNSPLHF.

V is TRBV5-1 and J is TRBJ1-4, with D perhaps matching TRBD1 (6 bases). The length of the CDR3 is 15 residues. Trimming removed 1 base at V and 7 bases at J, with 14 bases between. Germline assignment: CDR1 SGHRS and CDR2 YFSETQ. In DNA form, the CDR3 reads TGCGCCAGCAGCTTGTCGGCCCCAGGGGCTGAAAAACTGTTTTTT. Residues: CASSLSAPGAEKLFF. Full variable domain (rest looked up from reference TRBV5-1 and TRBJ1-4): KAGVTQTPRYLIKTRGQQVTLSCSPISGHRSVSWYQQTPGQGLQFLFEYFSETQRNKGNFPGRFSGRQFSNSRSEMNVSTLELGDSALYLCASSLSAPGAEKLFFGSGTQLSVL.

J is TRBJ2-3 and V is TRBV7-3; D gene uncertain. Trimming took 2 bases from V and 1 from J, leaving 7 bases between them. The CDR3 length is 14 residues. Germline assignment: CDR1 SGHTA and CDR2 FQGTGA. DNA for the CDR3: TGTGCCAGCAGCTTATTACAGCGCACAGATACGCAGTATTTT. Translation: CASSLLQRTDTQYF.

The V and J genes are TRBV11-2 and TRBJ2-7; no firm D call. CDR1 and CDR2 from the germline V gene are SGHAT and FQNNGV. V was trimmed by 1 base and J by 6 bases, leaving 7 bases between them. This CDR3 has 12 residues. CDR3 sequence reads: CASSLVRFEQYF. The CDR3 bases are TGTGCCAGCAGCTTAGTTCGTTTCGAGCAGTACTTC.

This chain uses TRBV5-1 with TRBJ2-7, with D tentatively TRBD2 (6 bases). The germline gives CDR1 SGHRS, CDR2 YFSETQ. V was shortened by 6 bases and J by 1 base, with 11 bases between the two germline ends. This CDR3 has 13 residues. Here the CDR3 DNA reads TGCGCCAGCAATAGTCGGGGGTCCTACGAGCAGTACTTC. Translation gives CASNSRGSYEQYF.

This chain uses TRBV27 with TRBJ2-4; possibly TRBD2 for D (6 bases). This CDR3 has 15 amino acids. Germline loops: CDR1 MNHEY, CDR2 SMNVEV (reference sequence). The germline V and J ends were trimmed by 3 bases and 9 bases, with 18 bases remaining between them. Written as DNA, the CDR3 is TGTGCCAGCAGTTTTCAACCTCAGGGTAGCGGCATTCAGTACTTC. Translated: CASSFQPQGSGIQYF.

The V and J genes are TRBV6-5 and TRBJ1-2; TRBD1 agrees at 7 bases. Unmatched junction bases numbered 12, after V lost 4 bases and J lost 4 bases. The CDR3 consists of 16 residues. Germline V gene sequence: CDR1 MNHEY, CDR2 SVGAGI. In DNA form, the CDR3 reads TGTGCCAGCAGTTCCCGACAGGGTGGAATGGGCTATGGCTACACCTTC. It yields the protein CASSSRQGGMGYGYTF.

This chain uses TRBV9 with TRBJ2-2; 12 positions match TRBD1. The CDR3 consists of 17 residues. J gave up 5 bases and V 0 bases, and 5 bases lay outside the gene matches. Germline CDR1 and CDR2: SGDLS and YYNGEE. For the CDR3, the DNA is TGTGCCAGCAGCGTAGCTGGGACAGGGGGCCTTACCGGGGAGCTGTTTTTT. Its protein product is CASSVAGTGGLTGELFF.